This TCR beta chain derives from a study of blood T cell repertoires in COVID-19. Study-level information: Acute-phase and convalescent COVID-19 samples originated in the United States, Italy and Spain. Sample material is recorded as cDNA or gDNA derived from T cells, B-cell-depleted T cells, or PBMCs.

This CDR3 has 15 residues. Germline values: CDR1 ENHRY, CDR2 SYGVKD. With 10 bases removed from V and 0 bases from J, the gap between germline ends came to 13 bases. This clone was seen only once. Authors' analysis steps: From reference gene primer amplification, estimates of nucleated cell counts were derived. Sequenced by immunoSEQ multiplex PCR; TCRdb stores in-frame clones only, minus some. V, J and clone size derive from that table, while D and trimming were established from the DNA sequence. The data show about 120,000 clones, with roughly 85% seen just once and 10% to 15% held by the top ten. What was sequenced was peripheral blood. The sequence came from a human donor in a cohort sampled during active COVID-19. The V call is TRBV10-3, the J call TRBJ2-6; perhaps TRBD2 as D (6 bases). The CDR3 bases are TGTGCCACCAGGGACTCCGGCTCTGGGGCCAACGTCCTGACTTTC. Translated: CATRDSGSGANVLTF.